This passage covers 3 T cell receptor beta chains from one sample sequenced in a study of blood T cell repertoires in COVID-19 (dated by TCRdb to about 2020). Libraries were made using the immunoSEQ multiplex PCR assay. TCRdb obtained this table from immuneACCESS and retained in-frame rearrangements with V and J assigned. These tables miss some clones; where compared with another copy, unresolved V genes account for less than half of the shortfall, and the remainder is unexplained. The sample table holds about 90,000 clones, of which about 89% were seen once. About 1.8% of the sample is in the top ten clones. Source material: peripheral blood. The receptors were gathered from a human donor with active COVID-19. The donor label of this sample is uncertain.

The chain links TRBV9 to TRBJ2-3; TRBD2 matches at 9 bases. Per the germline V gene, CDR1 is SGDLS and CDR2 is YYNGEE. The CDR3 has 15 residues. Germline trimming cut 3 bases from V and 6 bases from J; bases unmatched to any gene: 8. This CDR3 reads CASSAQAGGPDTQYF. The CDR3 nucleotides read TGTGCCAGCAGCGCCCAGGCGGGGGGGCCGGATACGCAGTATTTT.

The rearrangement joins TRBV29-1 to TRBJ2-1; a weak D match, TRBD1 (6 bases). V was pared by 6 bases and J by 0 bases, with 12 bases between. The CDR3 consists of 14 residues. The germline V gene has CDR1 SQVTM and CDR2 ANQGSEA. The CDR3 spells CSVLDSSSYNEQFF. DNA of the CDR3: TGCAGCGTACTGGACAGTTCCTCCTACAATGAGCAGTTCTTC.

This clone was counted once. As DNA, the CDR3 is TGCGCCAGCAGTGTCCCTCGGGGGGACGAGGGCTACACCTTC. This gives the protein CASSVPRGDEGYTF. The gene calls are TRBV5-1 and TRBJ1-2; D is perhaps TRBD1 (5 bases). CDR3 length equals 14 residues. Deletions cut 5 bases from V and 8 bases from J, with 19 bases between. In germline, CDR1 is SGHRS, CDR2 YFSETQ. Based on the CDR3 plus reference TRBV5-1 and TRBJ1-2, the full variable domain is KAGVTQTPRYLIKTRGQQVTLSCSPISGHRSVSWYQQTPGQGLQFLFEYFSETQRNKGNFPGRFSGRQFSNSRSEMNVSTLELGDSALYLCASSVPRGDEGYTFGSGTRLTVV.